The 13 T cell receptor beta chains given below trace back to one sample, sequenced in a study of OX40 agonist ivuxolimab in advanced cancers. Sequencing used immunoSEQ multiplex PCR; TCRdb keeps in-frame clones, though not all of them. The profile shows approximately 72,000 clones, about 91% of them singletons. Sequenced material: CD4+ or CD8+ T cells sorted from blood, taken in a trial of the OX40 agonist ivuxolimab. These receptors were obtained from an adult with an advanced solid tumor such as melanoma, head and neck, liver or kidney cancer.

This chain connects TRBV28 to TRBJ2-7, with 9 bases identical to TRBD1. The CDR3 is made up of 14 amino acids. After removal of 6 bases from V and 2 bases from J, the junction contained 5 bases not matched to a gene. Germline V lookup: CDR1 MDHEN, CDR2 SYDVKM. The CDR3 protein is CASSRDRVPYEQYF. CDR3 nucleotide sequence: TGTGCCAGCAGCCGGGACAGGGTTCCCTACGAGCAGTACTTC.

This clone is medium-sized (0.01 to 0.1%) within its sample. The rearrangement links TRBV7-9 to TRBJ1-1; D is uncertain. The CDR3 sequence is 13 residues long. Trimming removed 6 bases from V and 4 bases from J, with 12 bases in between. Germline values: CDR1 SEHNR, CDR2 FQNEAQ (reference sequence). The CDR3 loop is CASSPVVATEAFF. The CDR3 bases are TGTGCCAGCAGTCCCGTGGTTGCCACTGAAGCTTTCTTT.

The chain uses TRBV6-1 and TRBJ2-3; D may match TRBD1 or TRBD2 (6 bases each). Germline V lookup: CDR1 MNHNS, CDR2 SASEGT. V was shortened by 8 bases and J by 2 bases, with 17 bases between the two germline ends. This CDR3 comprises 15 residues. In DNA form, the CDR3 reads TGTGCCAGCTACAAAAGGGGGACTCTCACAGATACGCAGTATTTT. This encodes CASYKRGTLTDTQYF.

V is TRBV5-1 and J is TRBJ1-1; TRBD1 is a possible D gene (6 bases). The V gene's germline CDR1 is SGHRS and CDR2 YFSETQ. V was clipped by 4 bases and J by 5 bases, with 24 bases between them. This CDR3 is 17 amino acids long. CDR3 loop: CASSRRPGVVGETEAFF. The CDR3 coding sequence is TGCGCCAGCAGCCGGAGGCCAGGGGTTGTTGGTGAGACTGAAGCTTTCTTT. The variable domain in full, with the rest retrieved from reference TRBV5-1 and TRBJ1-1, is KAGVTQTPRYLIKTRGQQVTLSCSPISGHRSVSWYQQTPGQGLQFLFEYFSETQRNKGNFPGRFSGRQFSNSRSEMNVSTLELGDSALYLCASSRRPGVVGETEAFFGQGTRLTVV.

The rearrangement uses TRBV7-3 and TRBJ2-5; TRBD2 aligns across 8 bases. Germline CDR1 reads SGHTA; CDR2 reads FQGTGA. V shed 3 bases and J 7 bases; nucleotides not matched to a gene: 7. The CDR3 is 14 amino acids. The CDR3 here is CASSLSGGDRTQYF. The CDR3, as DNA: TGTGCCAGCAGCTTGTCCGGGGGGGATAGGACCCAGTACTTC.

This clone was seen more than once but under ten times. The same CDR3 is also encoded by other DNA sequences in this sample. The V and J genes are TRBV5-1 and TRBJ1-2; possible D gene TRBD1, 5 bases. V dropped 2 bases and J dropped 0 bases, with 8 bases sitting between them. Germline V gene data show CDR1 as SGHRS and CDR2 as YFSETQ. The CDR3 is 14 residues long. As DNA, the CDR3 is TGCGCCAGCAGCTTTGGGGGAACTAACTATGGCTACACCTTC. Translated: CASSFGGTNYGYTF.

The chain is built from TRBV30 and TRBJ1-3; unclear D gene. V lost 2 bases and J lost 0, with 11 bases in between. This CDR3 region has 15 residues. Germline CDR1 reads GTSNPN; CDR2 reads SVGIG (reference sequence). CDR3 amino acids: CAWSPGRISGNTIYF. The CDR3 DNA follows: TGTGCCTGGAGTCCGGGCAGAATCTCTGGAAACACCATATATTTT.

V and J are TRBV7-2 and TRBJ1-1, with D tentatively TRBD1 (5 bases). Trimming shortened V by 1 base and J by 4 bases, and 7 bases separated the two germline ends. CDR1 is SGHTA and CDR2 is FQGNSA in the germline V gene. The CDR3 length is 13 residues. The CDR3 nucleotides read TGTGCCAGCAGCTTAGGGGGGATCACTGAAGCTTTCTTT. This codes for CASSLGGITEAFF.

The V and J genes are TRBV6-5 and TRBJ2-7; TRBD1 agrees at 12 bases. Losses at the gene ends were 7 bases for V and 4 bases for J; bases not matched to a gene: 8. CDR3 length: 15 residues. Germline V gene sequence: CDR1 MNHEY, CDR2 SVGAGI. CDR3 protein: CASTKGGQGAYEQYF. CDR3 DNA sequence: TGTGCCAGCACCAAGGGGGGACAGGGGGCTTACGAGCAGTACTTC.

The rearrangement uses TRBV7-9 and TRBJ2-5; 10 nucleotides line up with TRBD1. Unmatched junction bases numbered 2, after V lost 6 bases and J lost 4 bases. CDR3 size: 13 residues. Germline CDR1 reads SEHNR; CDR2 reads FQNEAQ (reference sequence). The CDR3 region is CASRGTGAETQYF. The CDR3 bases are TGTGCCAGCAGAGGGACAGGGGCAGAGACCCAGTACTTC. The entire variable domain, with the rest obtained from reference TRBV7-9 and TRBJ2-5, is as follows: DTGVSQNPRHKITKRGQNVTFRCDPISEHNRLYWYRQTLGQGPEFLTYFQNEAQLEKSRLLSDRFSAERPKGSFSTLEIQRTEQGDSAMYLCASRGTGAETQYFGPGTRLLVL.

This clone was recorded once. The gene calls are TRBV27 and TRBJ1-6, with 7 bases aligning to TRBD1. The trim removed 6 bases at V and 1 base at J, leaving 9 bases unmatched. Germline CDR1 MNHEY, CDR2 SMNVEV (reference sequence). This CDR3 has 17 amino acids. Written as DNA, the CDR3 is TGTGCCAGCAGGATCCGGGACAGTGGTTCCTATAATTCACCCCTCCACTTT. Residues: CASRIRDSGSYNSPLHF.

A single count supports this clone. This rearrangement joins TRBV6-1 to TRBJ1-3, with no clear D. The CDR3 contains 15 residues. Deletions cut 1 base from V and 3 bases from J, with 10 bases between. Germline V CDR1 and CDR2: MNHNS, SASEGT. CDR3 protein: CASSEVGRVGNTIYF. Written as DNA, the CDR3 is TGTGCCAGCAGTGAAGTGGGCAGAGTTGGAAACACCATATATTTT.

The chain has TRBV7-2 and TRBJ1-1; D not certain. Germline lookup yields CDR1 SGHTA and CDR2 FQGNSA. The V end lost 5 bases, the J end lost 7 bases, and 14 bases lay between the germline ends. The CDR3 contains 13 residues. CDR3 sequence (DNA): TGTGCCAGCAGCCCCGACCTAAAGAGTGAAGCTTTCTTT. This codes for CASSPDLKSEAFF. Drawing the rest from reference TRBV7-2 and TRBJ1-1, the complete variable domain is GAGVSQSPSNKVTEKGKDVELRCDPISGHTALYWYRQSLGQGLEFLIYFQGNSAPDKSGLPSDRFSAERTGGSVSTLTIQRTQQEDSAVYLCASSPDLKSEAFFGQGTRLTVV.